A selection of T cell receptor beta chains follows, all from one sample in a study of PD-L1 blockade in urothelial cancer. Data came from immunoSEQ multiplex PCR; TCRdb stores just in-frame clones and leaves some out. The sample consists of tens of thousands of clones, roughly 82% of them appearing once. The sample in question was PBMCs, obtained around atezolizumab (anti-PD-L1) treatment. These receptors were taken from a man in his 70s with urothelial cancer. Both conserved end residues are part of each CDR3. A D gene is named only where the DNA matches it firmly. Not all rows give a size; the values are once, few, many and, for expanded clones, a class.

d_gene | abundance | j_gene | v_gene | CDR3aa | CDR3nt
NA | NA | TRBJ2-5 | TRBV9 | CASSSQPGHGLGTQYF | TGTGCCAGCAGCTCCCAGCCGGGACATGGTTTGGGGACCCAGTACTTC
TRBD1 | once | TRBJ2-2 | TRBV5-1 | CASSLVRRDRDSGELFF | TGCGCCAGCAGCTTGGTAAGACGGGACAGGGACTCCGGGGAGCTGTTTTTT
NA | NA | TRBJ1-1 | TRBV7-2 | CASIRQEATEAFF | TGTGCCAGCATCCGACAGGAGGCCACTGAAGCTTTCTTT
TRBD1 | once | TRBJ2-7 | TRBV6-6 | CASSIGQGAPGEQYF | TGTGCCAGCAGTATCGGACAGGGGGCGCCGGGTGAGCAGTACTTC
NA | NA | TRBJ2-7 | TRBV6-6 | CASSLEQGPYEQYF | TGTGCCAGCAGTTTAGAGCAGGGTCCCTACGAGCAGTACTTC
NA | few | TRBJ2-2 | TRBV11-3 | CASSGHQVGELFF | TGTGCCAGCAGCGGACACCAGGTCGGGGAGCTGTTTTTT
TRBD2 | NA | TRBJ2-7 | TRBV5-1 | CASSRSRLAGGNVYEQYF | TGCGCCAGCAGCCGATCGAGACTAGCGGGAGGGAATGTCTACGAGCAGTACTTC
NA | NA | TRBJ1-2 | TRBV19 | CASSDRRYGYTF | TGTGCCAGTAGTGACAGGCGCTATGGCTACACCTTC
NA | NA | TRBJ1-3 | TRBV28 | CASSRRAGVGNTIYF | TGTGCCAGCAGCCGACGGGCGGGGGTCGGAAACACCATATATTTT
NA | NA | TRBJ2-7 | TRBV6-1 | CASSENVQYEQYF | TGTGCCAGCAGTGAAAACGTGCAGTATGAGCAGTACTTC
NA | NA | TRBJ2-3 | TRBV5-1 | CASSLPGVATDTQYF | TGCGCCAGCAGCTTGCCGGGCGTAGCGACAGATACGCAGTATTTT
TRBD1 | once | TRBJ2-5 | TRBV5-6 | CASSYKRTGGETQYF | TGTGCCAGCAGCTATAAGAGGACAGGGGGCGAGACCCAGTACTTC
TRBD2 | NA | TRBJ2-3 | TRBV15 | CATSRGTSGGPTDTQYF | TGTGCCACCAGCAGAGGAACTAGCGGGGGACCCACAGATACGCAGTATTTT
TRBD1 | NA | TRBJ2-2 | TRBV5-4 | CASSWGQGGDGELFF | TGTGCCAGCAGCTGGGGACAGGGTGGGGACGGGGAGCTGTTTTTT
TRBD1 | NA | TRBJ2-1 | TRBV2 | CASSEETGFYNEQFF | TGTGCCAGCAGTGAAGAGACAGGGTTCTACAATGAGCAGTTCTTC
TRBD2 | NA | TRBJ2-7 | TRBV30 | CAWSTSGGLEQYF | TGTGCCTGGAGCACTAGCGGGGGTTTAGAGCAGTACTTC
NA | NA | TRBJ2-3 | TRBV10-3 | CAISWTASTDTQYF | TGTGCCATCAGCTGGACAGCAAGCACAGATACGCAGTATTTT
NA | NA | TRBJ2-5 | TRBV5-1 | CASSSGDTGRETQYF | TGCGCCAGCAGCTCCGGGGACACGGGGAGAGAGACCCAGTACTTC
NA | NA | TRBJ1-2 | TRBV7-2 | CASSSGVGGYTF | TGTGCCAGCAGCTCAGGGGTTGGCGGCTACACCTTC
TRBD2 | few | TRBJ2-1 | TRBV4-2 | CASSRKREGYNEQFF | TGTGCCAGCAGTAGAAAGCGGGAGGGCTACAATGAGCAGTTCTTC
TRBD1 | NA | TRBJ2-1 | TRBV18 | CASSRQGANYNEQFF | TGTGCCAGCTCGCGCCAGGGGGCGAACTACAATGAGCAGTTCTTC
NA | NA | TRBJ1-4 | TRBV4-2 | CASSQDRVGRKLFF | TGTGCCAGCAGCCAAGACAGGGTAGGGCGAAAACTGTTTTTT
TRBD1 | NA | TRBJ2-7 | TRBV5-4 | CASNRAGTGGPAHSEQYF | TGTGCCAGCAACCGGGCTGGGACAGGGGGCCCGGCCCACTCCGAGCAGTACTTC
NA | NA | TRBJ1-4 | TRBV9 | CASSSTVTNEKLFF | TGTGCCAGCAGCTCGACTGTAACTAATGAAAAACTGTTTTTT
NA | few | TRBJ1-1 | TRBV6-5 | CASSQGTEAFF | TGTGCCAGCAGTCAGGGAACTGAAGCTTTCTTT
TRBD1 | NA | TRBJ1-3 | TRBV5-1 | CASSLSIGGGTTGNTIYF | TGCGCCAGCAGCCTATCTATAGGAGGGGGCACAACTGGAAACACCATATATTTT
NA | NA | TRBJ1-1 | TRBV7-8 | CASSLVQGGTEAFF | TGTGCCAGCAGCTTAGTACAGGGTGGCACTGAAGCTTTCTTT
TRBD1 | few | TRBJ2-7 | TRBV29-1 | CSVEGDRAGEQYF | TGCAGCGTTGAAGGGGACAGGGCCGGTGAGCAGTACTTC
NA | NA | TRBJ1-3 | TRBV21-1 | CASRKQGTGNTIYF | TGTGCCAGCAGAAAACAGGGAACTGGAAACACCATATATTTT
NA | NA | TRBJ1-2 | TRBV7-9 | CASSSNRVGYTF | TGTGCCAGCAGCTCGAACAGGGTTGGCTACACCTTC
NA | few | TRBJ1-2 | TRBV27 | CASSFRGGTNYGYTF | TGTGCCAGCAGTTTTAGGGGAGGGACTAACTATGGCTACACCTTC
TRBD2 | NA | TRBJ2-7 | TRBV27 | CASSLSGLAGGREQYF | TGTGCCAGCAGTTTATCCGGACTAGCGGGAGGGCGCGAGCAGTACTTC
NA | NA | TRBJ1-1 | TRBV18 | CASSPFSSGEAFF | TGTGCCAGCTCACCCTTTTCTTCGGGTGAAGCTTTCTTT
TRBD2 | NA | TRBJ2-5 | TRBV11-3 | CASSLLAEETQYF | TGTGCCAGCAGCCTACTAGCGGAAGAGACCCAGTACTTC
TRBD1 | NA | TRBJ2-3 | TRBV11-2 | CASSLGTGTYTDTQYF | TGTGCCAGCAGCCTCGGGACAGGGACTTACACAGATACGCAGTATTTT
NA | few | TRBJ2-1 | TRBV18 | CASSPQLDGGFSDEQFF | TGTGCCAGCTCACCCCAATTGGACGGGGGATTTAGCGATGAGCAGTTCTTC
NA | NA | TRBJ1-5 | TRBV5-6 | CASSSPLGRLNQPQHF | TGTGCCAGCAGCTCTCCGTTGGGCAGATTGAATCAGCCCCAGCATTTT
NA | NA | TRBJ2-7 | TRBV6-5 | CASQGQGGREQYF | TGTGCCAGCCAGGGGCAGGGAGGGCGCGAGCAGTACTTC
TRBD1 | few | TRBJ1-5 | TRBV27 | CASRAGQGSQPQHF | TGTGCCAGCAGGGCGGGACAGGGGAGTCAGCCCCAGCATTTT
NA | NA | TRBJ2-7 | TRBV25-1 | CASSDVSYEQYF | TGTGCCAGCAGTGACGTTTCCTACGAGCAGTACTTC
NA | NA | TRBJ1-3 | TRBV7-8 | CASSPQAWASGNTIYF | TGTGCCAGCAGCCCACAGGCCTGGGCAAGTGGAAACACCATATATTTT
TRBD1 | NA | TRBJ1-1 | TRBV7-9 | CASDRGAEAFF | TGTGCCAGTGACAGGGGCGCTGAAGCTTTCTTT
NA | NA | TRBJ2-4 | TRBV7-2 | CASSLIHTGLLAKNIQYF | TGTGCCAGCAGCTTGATTCACACCGGACTACTAGCCAAAAACATTCAGTACTTC
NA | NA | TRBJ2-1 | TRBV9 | CASSALHNEQFF | TGTGCCAGCAGCGCTCTCCACAATGAGCAGTTCTTC
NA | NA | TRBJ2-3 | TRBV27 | CASSSSGSQYTQYF | TGTGCCAGCAGTTCTTCCGGGTCCCAGTATACGCAGTATTTT
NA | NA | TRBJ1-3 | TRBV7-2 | CASSSFQGRENTIYF | TGTGCCAGCAGTTCATTCCAGGGAAGAGAAAACACCATATATTTT
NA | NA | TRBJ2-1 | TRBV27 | CASSLKPLQAGLNEQFF | TGTGCCAGCAGCCTCAAACCCCTGCAGGCGGGGCTCAATGAGCAGTTCTTC
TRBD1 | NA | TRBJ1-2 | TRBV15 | CATSDKDRGFYGYTF | TGTGCCACCAGCGATAAGGACAGGGGATTCTATGGCTACACCTTC
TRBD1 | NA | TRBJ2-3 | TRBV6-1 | CASATYRGSTDTQYF | TGTGCCAGCGCTACCTACAGGGGCTCCACAGATACGCAGTATTTT
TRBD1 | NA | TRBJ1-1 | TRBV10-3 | CAITGQAFDTEAFF | TGTGCCATCACGGGACAGGCCTTCGACACTGAAGCTTTCTTT
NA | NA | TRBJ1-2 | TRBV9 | CASSVVADTYGYTF | TGTGCCAGCAGCGTAGTTGCGGACACCTATGGCTACACCTTC
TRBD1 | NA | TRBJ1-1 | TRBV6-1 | CASSERDRDTEAFF | TGTGCCAGCAGTGAAAGGGACAGGGACACTGAAGCTTTCTTT
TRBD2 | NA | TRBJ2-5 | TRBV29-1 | CSVELLSGRSQETQYF | TGCAGCGTTGAACTTCTAAGCGGGAGGAGCCAAGAGACCCAGTACTTC
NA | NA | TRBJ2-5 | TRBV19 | CASTLPETQYF | TGTGCCAGTACCCTCCCAGAGACCCAGTACTTC
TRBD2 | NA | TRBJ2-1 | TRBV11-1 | CASGGGSTVDEQFF | TGTGCCAGCGGAGGCGGGAGTACCGTTGATGAGCAGTTCTTC